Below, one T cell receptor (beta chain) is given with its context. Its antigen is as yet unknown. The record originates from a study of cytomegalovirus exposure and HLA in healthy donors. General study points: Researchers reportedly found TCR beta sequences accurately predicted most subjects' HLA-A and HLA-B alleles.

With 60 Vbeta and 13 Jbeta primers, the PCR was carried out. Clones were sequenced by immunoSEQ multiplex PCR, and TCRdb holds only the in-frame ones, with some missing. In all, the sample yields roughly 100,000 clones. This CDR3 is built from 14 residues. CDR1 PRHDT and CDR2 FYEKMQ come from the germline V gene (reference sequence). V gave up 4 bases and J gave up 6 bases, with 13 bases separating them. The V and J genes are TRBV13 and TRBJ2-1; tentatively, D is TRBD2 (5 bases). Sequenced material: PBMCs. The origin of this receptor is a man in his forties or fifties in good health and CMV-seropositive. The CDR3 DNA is TGTGCCAGCAGCTCAAGGGTAGGAGGCAATGAGCAGTTCTTC. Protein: CASSSRVGGNEQFF.